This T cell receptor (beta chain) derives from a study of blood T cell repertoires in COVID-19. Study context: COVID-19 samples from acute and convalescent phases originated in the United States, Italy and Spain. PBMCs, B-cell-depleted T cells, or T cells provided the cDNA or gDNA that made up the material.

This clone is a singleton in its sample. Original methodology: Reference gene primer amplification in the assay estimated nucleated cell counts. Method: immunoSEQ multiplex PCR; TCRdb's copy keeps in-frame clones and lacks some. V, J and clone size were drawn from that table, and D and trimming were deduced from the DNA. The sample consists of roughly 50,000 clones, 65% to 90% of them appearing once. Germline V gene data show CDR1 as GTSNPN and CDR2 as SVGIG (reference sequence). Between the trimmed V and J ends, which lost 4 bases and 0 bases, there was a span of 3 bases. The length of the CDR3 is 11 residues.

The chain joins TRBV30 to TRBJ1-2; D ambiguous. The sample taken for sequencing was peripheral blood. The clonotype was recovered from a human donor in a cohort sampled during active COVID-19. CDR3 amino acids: CAWTPNYGYTF. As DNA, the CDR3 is TGTGCCTGGACTCCTAACTATGGCTACACCTTC. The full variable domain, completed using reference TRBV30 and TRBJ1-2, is SQTIHQWPATLVQPVGSPLSLECTVEGTSNPNLYWYRQAAGRGLQLLFYSVGIGQISSEVPQNLSASRPQDRQFILSSKKLLLSDSGFYLCAWTPNYGYTFGSGTRLTVV.